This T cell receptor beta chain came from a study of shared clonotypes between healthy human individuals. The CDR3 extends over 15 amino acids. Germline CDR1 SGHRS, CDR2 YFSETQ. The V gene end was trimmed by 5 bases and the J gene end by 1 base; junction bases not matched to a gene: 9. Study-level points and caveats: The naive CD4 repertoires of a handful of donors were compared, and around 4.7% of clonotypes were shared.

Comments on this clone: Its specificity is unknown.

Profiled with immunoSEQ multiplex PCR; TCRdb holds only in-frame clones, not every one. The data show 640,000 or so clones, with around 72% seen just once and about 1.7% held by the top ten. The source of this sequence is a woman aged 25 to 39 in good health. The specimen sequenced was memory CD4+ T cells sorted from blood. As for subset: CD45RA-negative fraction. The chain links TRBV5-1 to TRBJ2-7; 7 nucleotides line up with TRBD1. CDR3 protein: CASSWDSVSSYEQYF. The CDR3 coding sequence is TGCGCCAGCAGTTGGGACAGCGTCTCATCCTACGAGCAGTACTTC.